The present entry profiles one T cell receptor (beta chain) with its context. Its antigen remains unidentified. Compared with germline, one end of the junction differs, possibly owing to a read error. As every portion of the isolated RNA was reverse transcribed, the sequencing read expressed TCRB transcripts. Profiled with immunoSEQ multiplex PCR; TCRdb holds only in-frame clones, not every one. This table holds 600,000 to 700,000 clones, over 10% found once. The length of the CDR3 is 14 residues. The V gene's germline CDR1 is MNHEY and CDR2 SVGAGI. The sample is drawn from a study of beta chain features in type 1 diabetes. Findings of the study overall: When cDNA is sequenced, cells with high TCR expression could be over-represented. Among patients with Type 1 diabetes, TCRB CDR3s were moderately but significantly shorter in every one of the four CD4+ subsets.

The sample was naive CD4+ T cells from blood. This chain connects TRBV6-5 to TRBJ2-7; 9 nucleotides agree with TRBD1. The TCR comes from a man aged 30 to 39 with type 1 diabetes. The CDR3 region is CASWGTGGSHEQYF. In nucleotides, the CDR3 is TGTGCCAGCTGGGGTACAGGGGGCTCCCACGAGCAGTACTTC.